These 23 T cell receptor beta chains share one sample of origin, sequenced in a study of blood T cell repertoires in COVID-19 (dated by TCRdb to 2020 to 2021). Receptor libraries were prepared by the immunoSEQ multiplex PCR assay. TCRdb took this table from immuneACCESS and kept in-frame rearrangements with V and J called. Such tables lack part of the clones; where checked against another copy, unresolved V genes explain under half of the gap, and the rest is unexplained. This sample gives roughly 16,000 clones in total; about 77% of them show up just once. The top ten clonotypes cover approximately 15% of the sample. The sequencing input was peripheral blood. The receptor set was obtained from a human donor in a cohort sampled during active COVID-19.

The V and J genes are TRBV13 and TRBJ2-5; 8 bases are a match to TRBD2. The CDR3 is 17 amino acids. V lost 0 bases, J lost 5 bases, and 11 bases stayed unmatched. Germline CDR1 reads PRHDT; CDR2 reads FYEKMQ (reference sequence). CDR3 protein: CASSLGSSGSRGETQYF. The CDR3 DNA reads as TGTGCCAGCAGCTTAGGATCTAGCGGGTCCCGGGGGGAGACCCAGTACTTC.

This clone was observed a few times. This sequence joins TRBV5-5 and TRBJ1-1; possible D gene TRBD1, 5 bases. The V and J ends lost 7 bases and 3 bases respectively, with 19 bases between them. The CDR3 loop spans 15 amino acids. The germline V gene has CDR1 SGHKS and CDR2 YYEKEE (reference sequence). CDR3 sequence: CASGREGGADTEAFF. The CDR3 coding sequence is TGTGCCAGCGGTAGAGAAGGAGGGGCTGACACTGAAGCTTTCTTT.

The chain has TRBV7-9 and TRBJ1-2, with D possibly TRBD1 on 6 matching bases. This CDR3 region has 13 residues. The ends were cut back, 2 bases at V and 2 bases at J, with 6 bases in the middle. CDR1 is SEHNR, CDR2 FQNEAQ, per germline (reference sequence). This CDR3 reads CASSLRGNYGYTF. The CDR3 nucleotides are TGTGCCAGCAGCTTAAGGGGGAACTATGGCTACACCTTC.

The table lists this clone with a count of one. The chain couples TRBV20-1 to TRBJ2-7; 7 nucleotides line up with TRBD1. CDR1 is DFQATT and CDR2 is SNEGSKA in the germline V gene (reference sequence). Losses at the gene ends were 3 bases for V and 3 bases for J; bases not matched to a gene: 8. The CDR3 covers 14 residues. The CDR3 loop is CSASSTGIGYEQYF. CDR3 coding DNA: TGCAGTGCTAGTTCGACAGGGATCGGCTACGAGCAGTACTTC.

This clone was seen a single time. The CDR3 nucleotides read TGTGCCAGCAGTTACTCGAAGGACAGGGGGCGGGGGTACGAGCAGTACTTC. Amino acid sequence: CASSYSKDRGRGYEQYF. V usage is TRBV6-2 or TRBV6-3 and J usage is TRBJ2-7; 11 bases are shared with TRBD1. CDR3 size: 17 residues. Germline V lookup: CDR1 MNHEY, CDR2 SVGEGT. With V trimmed by 0 bases and J by 4 bases, 8 bases remained unmatched.

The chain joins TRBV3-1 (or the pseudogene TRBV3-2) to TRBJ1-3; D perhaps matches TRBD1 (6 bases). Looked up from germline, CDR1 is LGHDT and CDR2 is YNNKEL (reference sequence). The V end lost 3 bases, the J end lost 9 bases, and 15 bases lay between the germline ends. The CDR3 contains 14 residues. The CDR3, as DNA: TGTGCCAGCAGCCAGGGTACCACAGGGTTCACCATATATTTT. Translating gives CASSQGTTGFTIYF.

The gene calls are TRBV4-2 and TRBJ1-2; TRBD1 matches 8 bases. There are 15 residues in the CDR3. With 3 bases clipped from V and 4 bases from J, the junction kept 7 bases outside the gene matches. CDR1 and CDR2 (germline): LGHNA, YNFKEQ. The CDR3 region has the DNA TGTGCCAGCAGCCAGGCCGGACAGGGTGCCTATGGCTACACCTTC. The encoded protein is CASSQAGQGAYGYTF.

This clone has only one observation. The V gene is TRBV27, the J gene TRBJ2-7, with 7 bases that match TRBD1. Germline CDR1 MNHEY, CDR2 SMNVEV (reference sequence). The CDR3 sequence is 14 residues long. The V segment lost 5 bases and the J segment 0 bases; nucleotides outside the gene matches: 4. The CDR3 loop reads CASSRDSSSYEQYF. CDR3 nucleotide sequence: TGTGCCAGCAGTCGGGACAGCAGCTCCTACGAGCAGTACTTC.

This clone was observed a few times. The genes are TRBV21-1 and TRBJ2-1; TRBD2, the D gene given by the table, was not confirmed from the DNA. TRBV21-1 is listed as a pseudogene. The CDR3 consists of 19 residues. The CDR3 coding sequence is TGTGCCAGCAGCAAAGGCGGGAGGGCATGTGCGTGCGGATTCCATGAGCAGTTCTTC. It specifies CASSKGGRACACGFHEQFF.

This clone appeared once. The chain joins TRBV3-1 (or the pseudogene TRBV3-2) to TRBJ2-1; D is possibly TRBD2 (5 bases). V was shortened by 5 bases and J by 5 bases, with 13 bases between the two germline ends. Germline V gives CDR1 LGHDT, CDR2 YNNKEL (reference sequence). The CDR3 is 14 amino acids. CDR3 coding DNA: TGTGCCAGCAGCATAAAAGACGGGGACAATGAGCAGTTCTTC. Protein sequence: CASSIKDGDNEQFF.

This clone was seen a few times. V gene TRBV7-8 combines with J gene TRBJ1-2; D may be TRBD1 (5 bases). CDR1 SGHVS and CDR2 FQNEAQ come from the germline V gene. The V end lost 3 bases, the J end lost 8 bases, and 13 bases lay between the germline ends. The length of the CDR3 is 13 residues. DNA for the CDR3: TGTGCCAGCAGCTTGGGGGGTAGTTGGGGCTACACCTTC. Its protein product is CASSLGGSWGYTF.

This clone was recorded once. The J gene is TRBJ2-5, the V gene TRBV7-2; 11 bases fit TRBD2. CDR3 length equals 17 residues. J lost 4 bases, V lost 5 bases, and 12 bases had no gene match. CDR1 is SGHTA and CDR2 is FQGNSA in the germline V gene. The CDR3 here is CASSPPGLAGGGETQYF. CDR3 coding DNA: TGTGCCAGCAGCCCCCCGGGTCTAGCGGGAGGTGGAGAGACCCAGTACTTC.

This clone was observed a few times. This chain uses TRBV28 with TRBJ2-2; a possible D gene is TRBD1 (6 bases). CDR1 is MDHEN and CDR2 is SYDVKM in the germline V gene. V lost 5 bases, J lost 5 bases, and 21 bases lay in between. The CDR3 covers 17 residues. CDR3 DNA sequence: TGTGCCAGCAGTCCTCCGACAGGTCAGGTTGATACCGGGGAGCTGTTTTTT. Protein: CASSPPTGQVDTGELFF.

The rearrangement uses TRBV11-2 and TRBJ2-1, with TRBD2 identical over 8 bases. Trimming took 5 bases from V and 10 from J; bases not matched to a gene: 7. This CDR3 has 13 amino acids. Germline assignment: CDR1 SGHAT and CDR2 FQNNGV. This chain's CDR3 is CASSATTSGEQFF. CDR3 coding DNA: TGTGCCAGCAGCGCAACCACTAGCGGCGAGCAGTTCTTC.

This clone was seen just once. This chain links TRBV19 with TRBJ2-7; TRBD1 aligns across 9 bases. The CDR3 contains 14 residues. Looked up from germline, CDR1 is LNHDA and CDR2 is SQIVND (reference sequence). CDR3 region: CAIPARDRDHEQYF. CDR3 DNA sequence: TGTGCTATTCCGGCCCGGGACAGGGACCACGAGCAGTACTTC.

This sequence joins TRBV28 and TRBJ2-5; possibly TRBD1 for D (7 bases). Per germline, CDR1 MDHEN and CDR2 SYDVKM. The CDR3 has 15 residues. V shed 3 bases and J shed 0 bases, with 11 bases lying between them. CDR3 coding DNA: TGTGCCAGCAGTTTTGGCAGGGGGGACCAAGAGACCCAGTACTTC. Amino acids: CASSFGRGDQETQYF.

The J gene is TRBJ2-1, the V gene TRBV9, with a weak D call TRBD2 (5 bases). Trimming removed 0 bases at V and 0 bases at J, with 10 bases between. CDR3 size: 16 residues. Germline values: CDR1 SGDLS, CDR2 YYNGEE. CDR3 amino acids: CASSVAEDPSYNEQFF. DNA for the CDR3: TGTGCCAGCAGCGTAGCGGAGGATCCCTCCTACAATGAGCAGTTCTTC.

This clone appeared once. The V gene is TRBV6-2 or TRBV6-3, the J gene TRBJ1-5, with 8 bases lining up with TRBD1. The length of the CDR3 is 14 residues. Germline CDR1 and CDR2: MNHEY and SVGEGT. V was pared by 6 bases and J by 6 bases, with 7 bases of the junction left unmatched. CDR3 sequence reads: CASSQGALGQPQHF. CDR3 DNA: TGTGCCAGCAGCCAGGGGGCGCTGGGTCAGCCCCAGCATTTT.

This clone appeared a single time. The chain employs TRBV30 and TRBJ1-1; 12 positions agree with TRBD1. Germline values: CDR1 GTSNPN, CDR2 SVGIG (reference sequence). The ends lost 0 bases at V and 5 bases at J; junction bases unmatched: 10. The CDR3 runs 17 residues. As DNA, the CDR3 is TGTGCCTGGAGTGTTTTGGGGACAGGGGGCGGCCGGACTGAAGCTTTCTTT. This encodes CAWSVLGTGGGRTEAFF.

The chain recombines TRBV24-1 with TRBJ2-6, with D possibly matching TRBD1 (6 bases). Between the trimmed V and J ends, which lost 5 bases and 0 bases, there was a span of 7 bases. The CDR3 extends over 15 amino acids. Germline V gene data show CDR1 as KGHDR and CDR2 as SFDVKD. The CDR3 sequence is CATSGGLSGANVLTF. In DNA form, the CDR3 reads TGTGCCACCAGTGGGGGGCTCTCTGGGGCCAACGTCCTGACTTTC.

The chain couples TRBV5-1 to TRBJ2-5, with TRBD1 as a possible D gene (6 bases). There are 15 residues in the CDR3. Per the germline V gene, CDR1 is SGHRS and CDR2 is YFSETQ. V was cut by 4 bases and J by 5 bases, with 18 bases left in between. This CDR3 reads CASSGSGAEGETQYF. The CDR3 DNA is TGCGCCAGCAGCGGATCAGGGGCAGAAGGGGAGACCCAGTACTTC.

The CDR3 sequence: CASSLGLAGQETQYF. The CDR3 bases are TGTGCCAGCTCACTGGGACTAGCGGGTCAAGAGACCCAGTACTTC. V usage is TRBV18 and J usage is TRBJ2-5; 12 bases map to TRBD2. The V gene's germline CDR1 is KGHSH and CDR2 LQKENI. This CDR3 spans 15 amino acids. Losses at the gene ends were 4 bases for V and 2 bases for J; bases not matched to a gene: 2.

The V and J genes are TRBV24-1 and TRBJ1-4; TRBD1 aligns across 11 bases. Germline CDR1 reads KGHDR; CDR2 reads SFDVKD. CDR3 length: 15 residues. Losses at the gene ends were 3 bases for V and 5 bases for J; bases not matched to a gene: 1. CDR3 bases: TGTGCCACCAGTGATAGGACAGGGGGCAATGAAAAACTGTTTTTT. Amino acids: CATSDRTGGNEKLFF.